Listed below are T cell receptor beta chains from one sample, sequenced in a study of T-cell memory formation after mild COVID-19. TCRdb recomputed calls from the 5' RACE reads with MiXCR, one row per CDR3 protein. The repertoire holds 280,000 or so distinct CDR3 sequences, roughly 18% seen once, with about 23% in the top ten. Sample: PBMCs or a T cell subset sorted from them (not recorded which). The receptors were sampled from a man younger than 35 who had mild COVID-19 (a few samples of this study predate the infection). Cell type and time point are not known. Both conserved end residues are part of each CDR3. The order of the fields is clone size, D gene, J gene, V gene, CDR3 DNA, CDR3 protein. D genes are given only for firm matches. Rows give clone size only sometimes, using once, few, many, or a class for an expanded clone.

.,TRBD2,TRBJ2-1,TRBV4-3,TGCGCCAGCAGCCAAGCATGGCTAGCGGGAGAGTACAATGAGCAGTTCTTC,CASSQAWLAGEYNEQFF
.,.,TRBJ1-5,TRBV7-9,TGTGCCAGCAGCTTAATGAATCAGCCCCAGCATTTT,CASSLMNQPQHF
.,.,TRBJ2-7,TRBV20-1,TGCAGTGCTAGAATGCCGCCTGGAAAGGTGGGAGAGCAGTACTTC,CSARMPPGKVGEQYF
few,.,TRBJ2-7,TRBV27,TGTGCCAGCAGTCGCTTCGGGAACTACGAGCAGTACTTC,CASSRFGNYEQYF
few,.,TRBJ2-3,TRBV10-3,TGTGCCATCAGTGAGTCGACAGCGCTCCTCGATACGCAGTATTTT,CAISESTALLDTQYF
.,.,TRBJ1-4,TRBV5-1,TGCGCCAGCAGCTTGTTCCCGGCAGGAAGTGGCGAAAAACTGTTTTTT,CASSLFPAGSGEKLFF
.,.,TRBJ2-4,TRBV28,TGTGCCAGCGCAGGGCCCATTCAGTACTTC,CASAGPIQYF
.,.,TRBJ2-4,TRBV6-1,TGTGCCAGCAGTGAAGCGGGGCAAAACATTCAGTACTTC,CASSEAGQNIQYF
.,.,TRBJ1-2,TRBV3-1,TGTGCCAGCAGCCAAAGTGCTCGGGATGGCTACACCTTC,CASSQSARDGYTF
few,.,TRBJ1-2,TRBV7-2,TGTGCCAGCAGCTTAGATTCAGCCTATGGCTACACCTTC,CASSLDSAYGYTF
few,.,TRBJ2-3,TRBV4-3,TGCGCCAGCAGCCAACAGGGACGGGAAGGAGATACGCAGTATTTT,CASSQQGREGDTQYF
many,.,TRBJ2-2,TRBV15,TGTGCCACCAGCAGAGTAACGTCGCCCGGGGAGCTGTTTTTT,CATSRVTSPGELFF
.,.,TRBJ2-4,TRBV7-9,TGTGCCAGCAGTGCTTTACAGTATCCCTACTTC,CASSALQYPYF
.,.,TRBJ1-1,TRBV7-9,TGTGCCAGCAGCGGGACCGTCCCGAGGAGTGAAAACACTGAAGCTTTCTTT,CASSGTVPRSENTEAFF
.,.,TRBJ1-2,TRBV10-2,TGCGCCAGCAGTGACGGCCAGGACTATGGCTACACCTTC,CASSDGQDYGYTF
.,.,TRBJ2-1,TRBV2,TGTGCCACCCCGAGACTTGGTGAGCAGTTCTTC,CATPRLGEQFF
few,TRBD2,TRBJ2-2,TRBV11-2,TGTGCCAGCAGCCGGATTACTAGCGGGGTTAACACCGGGGAGCTGTTTTTT,CASSRITSGVNTGELFF
few,.,TRBJ2-7,TRBV18,TGTGCCAGCTCAACGGACAGTTACGAGCAGTACTTC,CASSTDSYEQYF
few,.,TRBJ1-2,TRBV2,TGTGCCAGCAGTGAGGCAATACAGGATCCATTCTATGGCTACACCTTC,CASSEAIQDPFYGYTF
.,.,TRBJ1-2,TRBV5-1,TGCGCCAGCAGCTTGGAGGGGCAGGCAGGGTATGGCTACACCTTC,CASSLEGQAGYGYTF
.,.,TRBJ1-2,TRBV7-9,TGTGCCAGCAGCTTAGCGAGGCGGACCGAGACCCTCAATGGCTACACCTTC,CASSLARRTETLNGYTF
.,.,TRBJ2-1,TRBV7-9,TGTGCCAGCAGCTTAGGAGGCTGGCGGGGCGACGATGAGCAGTTCTTC,CASSLGGWRGDDEQFF
.,.,TRBJ1-5,TRBV4-1,TGCGCCAGCAGCCAAGCTCCGGCTGGAAGCAATCAGCCCCAGCATTTT,CASSQAPAGSNQPQHF
few,.,TRBJ2-7,TRBV29-1,TGCAGCGTCTGGACAGTCGACTACGAGCAGTACTTC,CSVWTVDYEQYF
.,.,TRBJ1-5,TRBV6-6,TGTGCCAGCAGACGACAGTTTAATAGCAATCAGCCCCAGCATTTT,CASRRQFNSNQPQHF
.,.,TRBJ1-2,TRBV4-2,TGTGCCAGCAGCCAAGGCCGTACAGGGAAAGGAGACTATGGCTACACCTTC,CASSQGRTGKGDYGYTF
many,TRBD2,TRBJ2-1,TRBV20-1,TGCAGTGTCAGGACTAGCCCGAGCTCCTACAATGAGCAGTTCTTC,CSVRTSPSSYNEQFF
.,.,TRBJ1-5,TRBV20-1,TGCAGTGCTAGCAATGAGGCTCGGGAGCCCCAGCATTTT,CSASNEAREPQHF
few,TRBD1,TRBJ2-5,TRBV10-3,TGTGCCATCAAGGGACAGCAAGAGACCCAGTACTTC,CAIKGQQETQYF
.,TRBD1,TRBJ2-7,TRBV27,TGTGCCAGTTCCGGGACAGGGTCCCTCGAGCAGTACTTC,CASSGTGSLEQYF
few,.,TRBJ2-5,TRBV11-3,TGTGCCAGCAGCTCCTCAGGACAGCCAGAGACCCAGTACTTC,CASSSSGQPETQYF
.,.,TRBJ2-5,TRBV7-7,TGTGCCAGCAGCTCCGGGGGCCCTGAGACCCAGTACTTC,CASSSGGPETQYF